The 30 T cell receptor beta chains reported below all come from one sample, sequenced in a study of blood T cell repertoires in COVID-19. Clones were read by immunoSEQ multiplex PCR, and TCRdb kept only the in-frame ones, dropping some. This table holds 110,000 or so clones, approximately 81% found once. Source material: peripheral blood. These receptors were obtained from a man aged 45-65 years with acute or convalescent COVID-19.

This chain links TRBV6-5 with TRBJ1-6; tentative D call: TRBD1 (5 bases). CDR3 length: 15 residues. The V gene's germline CDR1 is MNHEY and CDR2 SVGAGI. V was clipped by 2 bases and J by 6 bases, with 11 bases between them. CDR3 in DNA: TGTGCCAGCAGTTACCGACAGCTTACTAATTCACCCCTCCACTTT. Encoded protein: CASSYRQLTNSPLHF.

J is TRBJ1-4 and V is TRBV7-2, with D uncertain. The CDR3 covers 15 residues. Deletions cut 5 bases from V and 0 bases from J, with 10 bases between. The germline V gene encodes CDR1 SGHTA and CDR2 FQGNSA. CDR3 sequence reads: CASSPTGTTNEKLFF. The CDR3 DNA reads as TGTGCCAGCAGCCCAACGGGGACAACTAATGAAAAACTGTTTTTT.

The J gene is TRBJ2-2, the V gene TRBV10-3; maybe TRBD1 (6 bases). The CDR3 contains 15 residues. V was shortened by 6 bases and J by 5 bases, with 16 bases between the two germline ends. CDR1 and CDR2 (germline): ENHRY, SYGVKD. This CDR3 is CAISRGQKRTGELFF. The CDR3 DNA sequence: TGTGCCATCAGCCGCGGACAGAAAAGAACCGGGGAGCTGTTTTTT.

This chain joins TRBV14 and TRBJ1-6, with 9 bases aligning to TRBD1. The trim removed 2 bases at V and 10 bases at J, leaving 15 bases unmatched. Germline assignment: CDR1 SGHDN and CDR2 FVKESK. The CDR3 is made up of 18 amino acids. In DNA, the CDR3 is TGTGCCAGCAGCCAATACCGCCCGGACAGGGGTTGGGGATCACCCCTCCACTTT. Protein sequence: CASSQYRPDRGWGSPLHF.

J is TRBJ2-5 and V is TRBV24-1, with TRBD2 matching over 11 bases. After removal of 9 bases from V and 4 bases from J, the junction contained 9 bases not matched to a gene. The germline V gene has CDR1 KGHDR and CDR2 SFDVKD. This CDR3 has 15 residues. The CDR3 bases are TGTGCCACCGGCTACACTAGCGGGGGCCCAGAGACCCAGTACTTC. This translates into CATGYTSGGPETQYF.

The V gene is TRBV21-1, the J gene TRBJ2-1; TRBD2, the table's D call, was not compared with the DNA. TRBV21-1 is termed a pseudogene. The CDR3 is 16 residues long. CDR3: CASSPRGRGPYNEQFF. CDR3 bases: TGTGCCAGCAGCCCTCGGGGGCGGGGGCCATACAATGAGCAGTTCTTC.

This chain joins TRBV11-2 and TRBJ2-7, with 8 bases lining up with TRBD2. With 0 bases clipped from V and 4 bases from J, the junction kept 5 bases outside the gene matches. Looked up from germline, CDR1 is SGHAT and CDR2 is FQNNGV. CDR3 length equals 15 residues. CDR3 in amino acids: CASSLDGGGRYEQYF. The CDR3 DNA is TGTGCCAGCAGCTTAGATGGCGGGGGGAGGTACGAGCAGTACTTC.

V is TRBV7-6 and J is TRBJ2-5; 15 bases are shared with TRBD2. CDR1 and CDR2 from the germline V gene are SGHVS and FNYEAQ. Trimming at V came to 5 bases and at J to 1 base, leaving 5 bases not matched to a gene. The CDR3 runs 17 residues. The CDR3 DNA reads as TGTGCCAGCAGCCCCGGACTAGCGGGGGGGGGCCAAGAGACCCAGTACTTC. Residues: CASSPGLAGGGQETQYF.

The chain has TRBV5-1 and TRBJ1-1, with TRBD1 identical over 9 bases. Losses at the gene ends were 3 bases for V and 1 base for J; bases not matched to a gene: 4. The CDR3 is 15 amino acids. The germline gives CDR1 SGHRS, CDR2 YFSETQ. CDR3: CASSSQGAPNTEAFF. For the CDR3, the DNA is TGCGCCAGCAGCTCACAGGGGGCCCCGAACACTGAAGCTTTCTTT.

This chain connects TRBV4-1 to TRBJ1-1; no clear D gene. CDR3 size: 13 residues. With 4 bases removed from V and 0 bases from J, the gap between germline ends came to 6 bases. Germline CDR1 MGHRA, CDR2 YSYEKL. The CDR3 bases are TGCGCCAGCAGCCTTCAGATGAACACTGAAGCTTTCTTT. Its translation is CASSLQMNTEAFF.

Written as DNA, the CDR3 is TGTGCCAGCAGCTCCTTACTGCAGGAGAACACTGAAGCTTTCTTT. This codes for CASSSLLQENTEAFF. V is TRBV4-2 and J is TRBJ1-1; D uncertain. V lost 5 bases and J lost 1, with 14 bases in between. CDR3 length equals 15 residues. Germline assignment: CDR1 LGHNA and CDR2 YNFKEQ.

This chain joins TRBV7-7 and TRBJ2-7; maybe TRBD1 (6 bases). CDR3 size: 13 residues. Trimming removed 1 base at V and 7 bases at J, with 11 bases between. The germline CDR1 and CDR2 sequences are SSHAT and FNYEAQ (reference sequence). The CDR3 protein is CASSLELGQEQYF. CDR3 DNA sequence: TGTGCCAGCAGCTTAGAACTAGGACAGGAGCAGTACTTC.

This sequence joins TRBV3-1 (or the pseudogene TRBV3-2) and TRBJ1-2, with D tentatively TRBD1 (5 bases). V shed 1 base and J shed 3 bases, with 18 bases lying between them. The CDR3 length is 17 residues. Germline-derived CDR1 and CDR2 are LGHDT and YNNKEL (reference sequence). The CDR3 DNA reads as TGTGCCAGCAGCCAAGTTTCAGGGATCTTGCATGACTATGGCTACACCTTC. Protein sequence: CASSQVSGILHDYGYTF.

This clone was seen once. The gene calls are TRBV5-1 and TRBJ2-2; the match to TRBD1 covers 9 bases. Trimming at V came to 3 bases and at J to 6 bases, leaving 9 bases not matched to a gene. The CDR3 is made up of 16 amino acids. The germline V gene encodes CDR1 SGHRS and CDR2 YFSETQ. CDR3 DNA: TGCGCCAGCAGCTGGAGGGGACAGGGAGATCCCGGGGAGCTGTTTTTT. Amino acid sequence: CASSWRGQGDPGELFF.

V is TRBV7-8 and J is TRBJ1-1, with D possibly being TRBD1 (5 bases). CDR3 length: 15 residues. CDR1 is SGHVS and CDR2 is FQNEAQ in the germline V gene. V was cut by 5 bases and J by 2 bases, with 15 bases left in between. The DNA of the CDR3 is TGTGCCAGCAGCCCCTACAGGTTTCCAAACACTGAAGCTTTCTTT. It specifies CASSPYRFPNTEAFF.

This clone was seen once. J is TRBJ1-1 and V is TRBV6-2 or TRBV6-3, with 9 bases aligning to TRBD1. The CDR3 extends over 14 amino acids. V lost 6 bases to trimming and J lost 5 bases; unmatched junction nucleotides: 7. Germline V gene sequence: CDR1 MNHEY, CDR2 SVGEGT. The CDR3 DNA reads as TGTGCCAGCAGCCCACAGGGGGCGAATACTGAAGCTTTCTTT. The encoded protein is CASSPQGANTEAFF.

The genes are TRBV5-1 and TRBJ2-5; D not certain. The germline gives CDR1 SGHRS, CDR2 YFSETQ. The CDR3 sequence is 14 residues long. Trimming took 0 bases from V and 5 from J, leaving 11 bases between them. The DNA for the CDR3 is TGCGCCAGCAGCTTGGTAATGGCAGGCGAGACCCAGTACTTC. Translating it yields CASSLVMAGETQYF.

This chain joins TRBV28 and TRBJ2-7; perhaps TRBD1 as D (8 bases). The length of the CDR3 is 14 residues. Trimming stripped 6 bases from V and 1 base from J, with 13 bases between. Germline V gene sequence: CDR1 MDHEN, CDR2 SYDVKM. The CDR3, as DNA: TGTGCCAGCAGGGAACAGGGGGGGTCCTACGAGCAGTACTTC. Amino acids: CASREQGGSYEQYF.

The V gene is TRBV7-2, the J gene TRBJ2-7; a possible D gene is TRBD1 (5 bases). Germline CDR1 and CDR2: SGHTA and FQGNSA. Trimming shortened V by 5 bases and J by 0 bases, and 14 bases separated the two germline ends. The CDR3 is made up of 15 amino acids. CDR3 sequence reads: CASSLGADSSYEQYV. DNA for the CDR3: TGTGCCAGCAGCCTAGGCGCAGACAGCTCCTACGAGCAGTACGTC.

This clone turned up a few times. The CDR3 nucleotides are TGTGCCAGCAGCTTAACTAGCGGGTTGAGCTCCTACAATGAGCAGTTCTTC. Its translation is CASSLTSGLSSYNEQFF. V gene TRBV11-2 combines with J gene TRBJ2-1, with 9 positions matching TRBD2. Germline V lookup: CDR1 SGHAT, CDR2 FQNNGV. V lost 2 bases, J lost 0 bases, and 5 bases stayed unmatched. The length of the CDR3 is 17 residues.

This clone was seen only a few times. This chain links TRBV3-1 (or the pseudogene TRBV3-2) with TRBJ1-6; maybe TRBD1 (5 bases). CDR3 length equals 15 residues. Deletions cut 0 bases from V and 10 bases from J, with 13 bases between. CDR1 and CDR2 from the germline V gene are LGHDT and YNNKEL (reference sequence). This CDR3 reads CASSQDGGGSSPLHF. CDR3 DNA: TGTGCCAGCAGCCAAGATGGGGGGGGGAGCTCACCCCTCCACTTT.

This clone was found once. The V gene is TRBV28, the J gene TRBJ1-1, with TRBD1 matching over 10 bases. CDR3 length: 15 amino acids. Trimming cost V 7 bases and J 9 bases; bases outside gene matches: 14. The germline V gene has CDR1 MDHEN and CDR2 SYDVKM. The CDR3 nucleotides are TGTGCCAGCATGAGGGACAGGGGCCCCAAGATGAAAGCTTTCTTT. This codes for CASMRDRGPKMKAFF.

This sequence joins TRBV5-5 and TRBJ1-2; D gene uncertain. V lost 2 bases, J lost 8 bases, and 13 bases lay in between. Germline-derived CDR1 and CDR2 are SGHKS and YYEKEE (reference sequence). The CDR3 covers 13 residues. As DNA, the CDR3 is TGTGCCAGCAGCTTTGAGCCCCTTGAGGGCTACACCTTC. This gives the protein CASSFEPLEGYTF.

The gene calls are TRBV5-5 and TRBJ1-2, with D possibly TRBD1 on 6 matching bases. The germline CDR1 and CDR2 sequences are SGHKS and YYEKEE (reference sequence). The CDR3 sequence is 17 residues long. The V end lost 0 bases, the J end lost 0 bases, and 15 bases lay between the germline ends. The chain's CDR3 is CASSLVGGAPANYGYTF. CDR3 sequence (DNA): TGTGCCAGCAGCTTGGTAGGGGGGGCCCCAGCTAACTATGGCTACACCTTC.

The chain carries TRBV5-1 and TRBJ2-7; TRBD2 is a possible D gene (6 bases). V lost 5 bases to trimming and J lost 2 bases, with 14 bases between them. The CDR3 length is 14 residues. Germline V gives CDR1 SGHRS, CDR2 YFSETQ. For the CDR3, the DNA is TGCGCCAGCAGACCGGGACTGCCCCCCTACGAGCAGTACTTC. It yields the protein CASRPGLPPYEQYF.

The V and J genes are TRBV5-6 and TRBJ1-3; D might be TRBD1 (5 bases). The V gene's germline CDR1 is SGHDT and CDR2 YYEEEE. The CDR3 loop spans 14 amino acids. V was trimmed by 4 bases and J by 4 bases, leaving 12 bases between them. CDR3 in amino acids: CASSPGGAGNTIYF. In nucleotides, the CDR3 is TGTGCCAGCAGCCCCGGAGGGGCCGGAAACACCATATATTTT.

DNA of the CDR3: TGCGCCAGCAGCTTGTCTCGGGGAGATGAAAAACTGTTTTTT. Its translation is CASSLSRGDEKLFF. The J gene is TRBJ1-4, the V gene TRBV5-1; D gene ambiguous. Trimming shortened V by 1 base and J by 6 bases, and 10 bases separated the two germline ends. Germline lookup yields CDR1 SGHRS and CDR2 YFSETQ. CDR3 length: 14 residues.

The chain is built from TRBV4-2 and TRBJ1-2; 8 positions agree with TRBD1. Germline CDR1 and CDR2: LGHNA and YNFKEQ. The CDR3 length is 14 residues. Trimming removed 4 bases from V and 8 bases from J; junction bases left unmatched: 9. The CDR3 spells CASSPNTGGGGYTF. The CDR3 DNA reads as TGTGCCAGCAGCCCAAACACAGGGGGGGGCGGCTACACCTTC.

CDR3: CASSEVRQVDGYTF. The DNA of the CDR3 is TGTGCCAGCAGTGAAGTCAGACAGGTGGATGGCTACACCTTC. V gene TRBV2 combines with J gene TRBJ1-2; D perhaps matches TRBD1 (6 bases). CDR3 size: 14 residues. Germline V gene data show CDR1 as SNHLY and CDR2 as FYNNEI. Trimming shortened V by 1 base and J by 6 bases, and 12 bases separated the two germline ends.

The chain has TRBV19 and TRBJ1-2; 8 nucleotides match TRBD1. The CDR3 extends over 12 amino acids. The V segment lost 8 bases and the J segment 4 bases; nucleotides outside the gene matches: 3. Per germline, CDR1 LNHDA and CDR2 SQIVND (reference sequence). CDR3 coding DNA: TGTGCCAGTCAACAGGGGGTCTATGGCTACACCTTC. Protein: CASQQGVYGYTF.